A selection of T cell receptor beta chains follows, all from one sample in a study of CD8 T cells in ankylosing spondylitis. TCRdb re-called the 5' RACE reads with MiXCR, one entry per CDR3 protein. The table includes fewer than 350,000 distinct CDR3 sequences, 9.5% to 13% detected once. Sample: blood, either unsorted or a sorted T cell fraction (not recorded which). These receptors were obtained from a female donor with ankylosing spondylitis or in good health (not recorded which). The CDR3 runs from the conserved cysteine through the conserved F or W. The D gene is left open where the match is weak. Clone sizes are given selectively: once, few, many, or a class where the clone is expanded.

size: many; D: TRBD1; V: TRBV27; J: TRBJ1-1; CDR3: CASKRQGVSVTEAFF; DNA: TGTGCCAGCAAGCGACAGGGGGTGAGTGTTACTGAAGCTTTCTTT
size: few; D: TRBD2; V: TRBV20-1; J: TRBJ2-1; CDR3: CCAGLAGGKVYNEQFF; DNA: TGCTGTGCGGGACTAGCGGGGGGGAAGGTCTACAATGAGCAGTTCTTC
size: few; D: TRBD1; V: TRBV25-1; J: TRBJ2-7; CDR3: CARGQGENVIDEQYF; DNA: TGTGCCAGGGGACAGGGGGAAAACGTGATAGACGAGCAGTACTTC
size: few; D: NA; V: TRBV7-9; J: TRBJ2-2; CDR3: CASSPPGMNTGELFF; DNA: TGTGCCAGCAGCCCACCCGGGATGAACACCGGGGAGCTGTTTTTT
size: many; D: NA; V: TRBV5-1; J: TRBJ2-1; CDR3: CASSFFGLSDEQFF; DNA: TGCGCCAGCAGCTTTTTTGGCCTCTCCGATGAGCAGTTCTTC
size: few; D: NA; V: TRBV7-8; J: TRBJ2-5; CDR3: CASSPLGSVQETQYF; DNA: TGTGCCAGCAGCCCCCTGGGTTCGGTCCAAGAGACCCAGTACTTC
size: many; D: NA; V: TRBV7-3; J: TRBJ1-4; CDR3: CASSWRVGEKLFF; DNA: TGTGCCAGCAGCTGGAGAGTTGGGGAAAAACTGTTTTTT
size: many; D: NA; V: TRBV9; J: TRBJ2-3; CDR3: CASNPEGQGGWDTQYF; DNA: TGTGCCAGCAACCCAGAGGGGCAGGGCGGCTGGGATACGCAGTATTTT
size: few; D: TRBD2; V: TRBV6-1; J: TRBJ2-7; CDR3: CASSRLGLAGEYEQYF; DNA: TGTGCCAGCAGTAGGTTGGGACTAGCGGGAGAATACGAGCAGTACTTC
size: many; D: TRBD1; V: TRBV20-1; J: TRBJ1-2; CDR3: CSAPQGGRGYTF; DNA: TGCAGTGCCCCACAGGGGGGTCGCGGCTACACCTTC
size: NA; D: TRBD1; V: TRBV7-8; J: TRBJ2-6; CDR3: CASSWDREGSGANVLTF; DNA: TGTGCCAGCAGCTGGGACAGGGAAGGCTCTGGGGCCAACGTCCTGACTTTC
size: few; D: NA; V: TRBV10-3; J: TRBJ2-7; CDR3: CAISRDPRSSYEQYF; DNA: TGTGCCATCAGCCGGGACCCAAGGAGCTCCTACGAGCAGTACTTC
size: many; D: NA; V: TRBV7-2; J: TRBJ2-2; CDR3: CASSLGDSLVVTGELFF; DNA: TGTGCCAGCAGCTTAGGTGACTCACTAGTTGTCACCGGGGAGCTGTTTTTT
size: many; D: NA; V: TRBV20-1; J: TRBJ2-5; CDR3: CSVKTGQETQYF; DNA: TGCAGTGTCAAGACAGGCCAAGAGACCCAGTACTTC
size: many; D: TRBD1; V: TRBV5-6; J: TRBJ2-1; CDR3: CASSWTGVNEQFF; DNA: TGTGCCAGCAGTTGGACAGGGGTCAATGAGCAGTTCTTC
size: many; D: NA; V: TRBV10-2; J: TRBJ2-2; CDR3: CASTPNTGELFF; DNA: TGCGCCAGCACCCCGAACACCGGGGAGCTGTTTTTT
size: few; D: TRBD2; V: TRBV14; J: TRBJ2-5; CDR3: CASSLSGLAPETQYF; DNA: TGTGCCAGCAGTCTATCCGGACTAGCCCCAGAGACCCAGTACTTC
size: many; D: NA; V: TRBV20-1; J: TRBJ2-1; CDR3: CSANRNRQAYNEQFF; DNA: TGCAGTGCTAATCGAAACCGACAAGCCTACAATGAGCAGTTCTTC
size: NA; D: NA; V: TRBV6-1; J: TRBJ2-5; CDR3: CASSQGRETQYF; DNA: TGTGCCAGCAGTCAGGGGAGGGAGACCCAGTACTTC
size: few; D: TRBD1; V: TRBV12-3/TRBV12-4; J: TRBJ1-5; CDR3: CASSHRGQGQPQHF; DNA: TGTGCCAGCAGTCACAGGGGGCAGGGCCAGCCCCAGCATTTT
size: many; D: NA; V: TRBV5-1; J: TRBJ1-3; CDR3: CASSQGHGNTIYF; DNA: TGCGCCAGCAGCCAGGGACACGGAAACACCATATATTTT
size: NA; D: NA; V: TRBV7-8; J: TRBJ2-7; CDR3: CASSSHTGYEQYF; DNA: TGTGCCAGCAGCTCCCATACAGGCTACGAGCAGTACTTC
size: many; D: TRBD2; V: TRBV20-1; J: TRBJ2-5; CDR3: CSARTAGDQETQYF; DNA: TGCAGTGCTAGAACAGCGGGGGACCAAGAGACCCAGTACTTC
size: many; D: NA; V: TRBV6-1; J: TRBJ2-3; CDR3: CASSGIPGTRTSTDTQYF; DNA: TGTGCCAGCAGTGGAATACCCGGGACGCGGACTAGCACAGATACGCAGTATTTT
size: many; D: TRBD2; V: TRBV5-1; J: TRBJ2-1; CDR3: CASNGLAGDFYEQFF; DNA: TGCGCCAGCAACGGTCTTGCGGGGGATTTCTATGAGCAGTTCTTC
size: many; D: TRBD2; V: TRBV6-5; J: TRBJ2-7; CDR3: CASSLTSGSTYEQYF; DNA: TGTGCCAGCAGTTTAACTAGCGGGTCTACCTACGAGCAGTACTTC
size: many; D: TRBD1; V: TRBV28; J: TRBJ2-7; CDR3: CASSSPGTVSYEQYF; DNA: TGTGCCAGCAGTTCACCCGGGACAGTGTCCTACGAGCAGTACTTC
size: few; D: NA; V: TRBV7-2; J: TRBJ1-5; CDR3: CASSLDWGSEPQHF; DNA: TGTGCCAGCAGCCTGGACTGGGGTAGTGAGCCCCAGCATTTT
size: NA; D: NA; V: TRBV20-1; J: TRBJ2-7; CDR3: CSARDPAGVYEQYF; DNA: TGCAGTGCTAGAGATCCAGCGGGCGTCTACGAGCAGTACTTC
size: many; D: NA; V: TRBV4-1; J: TRBJ2-3; CDR3: CASSQRSGTPLPDTQYF; DNA: TGCGCCAGCAGCCAGAGGAGCGGGACACCTTTGCCAGATACGCAGTATTTT
size: many; D: NA; V: TRBV4-1; J: TRBJ2-4; CDR3: CASSQESNIQYF; DNA: TGCGCCAGCAGCCAAGAATCCAACATTCAGTACTTC
size: many; D: NA; V: TRBV6-5; J: TRBJ1-3; CDR3: CASSYRPGPLTSGNTIYF; DNA: TGTGCCAGCAGTTACCGTCCGGGGCCGCTAACCTCTGGAAACACCATATATTTT
size: many; D: NA; V: TRBV28; J: TRBJ2-7; CDR3: CASSSRTVASYEQYF; DNA: TGTGCCAGCAGTTCTCGGACAGTTGCTAGTTACGAGCAGTACTTC
size: many; D: TRBD1; V: TRBV5-1; J: TRBJ1-2; CDR3: CASRSDRETPYGYTF; DNA: TGCGCCAGCAGAAGCGACAGGGAGACTCCCTATGGCTACACCTTC
size: NA; D: TRBD2; V: TRBV12-3/TRBV12-4; J: TRBJ2-1; CDR3: CARSSYFPFAGGYYNEQFF; DNA: TGTGCCCGCAGTTCATATTTCCCCTTTGCGGGAGGGTACTACAATGAGCAGTTCTTC
size: many; D: NA; V: TRBV5-6; J: TRBJ2-3; CDR3: CASSFLTSQNTQYF; DNA: TGTGCCAGCAGCTTTTTAACTAGTCAAAATACGCAGTATTTT
size: NA; D: TRBD2; V: TRBV7-2; J: TRBJ2-1; CDR3: CASSSEGRANEQFF; DNA: TGTGCCAGCAGCTCCGAGGGGAGGGCCAATGAGCAGTTCTTC